This TCR beta chain was recorded in a study of EBV T-cell therapy then PD-1 blockade in nasopharyngeal carcinoma. The V end was cut by 3 bases, the J end by 3 bases, with 3 bases between. Germline values: CDR1 LNHDA, CDR2 SQIVND (reference sequence). The CDR3 totals 11 residues. The treatment denotes: AdE1-LMPpoly-expanded autologous EBV-specific T-cell therapy followed by anti-PD-1 nivolumab. A word on this clone: Its specificity is not known.

Generated by immunoSEQ multiplex PCR, the TCRdb table keeps only in-frame clones and is missing some. The table records 13,000 to 15,000 clones, 84% of them present only once. This chain uses TRBV19 with TRBJ2-7; D gene unclear. Sample: CD8+ T cells from blood, taken at roughly day 110 from a patient whose treatment included autologous EBV-specific T cells and nivolumab. The receptor's source is a middle-aged man with nasopharyngeal carcinoma. This CDR3 reads CASSINYEQYF. The CDR3, as DNA: TGTGCCAGTAGTATTAACTACGAGCAGTACTTC.